The 25 T cell receptor beta chains below were found in one sample sequenced in a study of Ad26.COV2.S vaccination and SARS-CoV-2 variants. Repertoires were generated with immunoSEQ multiplex PCR, while TCRdb's copy carries only in-frame clones and drops some. The sample has fewer than 400,000 clones, 70% to 90% seen once. Treatment described: around 19 received Ad26.COV2.S at low or high dose, single or two shots; roughly five received placebo; per-sample allocation not given. Collection of samples fell on day 63 after the first vaccine or placebo injection. The sequenced sample was peripheral blood, obtained in a trial of Ad26.COV2.S vaccine versus placebo. These receptors were collected from a person between 18 and 65 years old who received the Ad26.COV2.S COVID-19 vaccine or a placebo.

In DNA form, the CDR3 reads TGTGCCAGCAGTTTATGGCAGGAAGGCACAGATACGCAGTATTTT. This translates into CASSLWQEGTDTQYF. The chain recombines TRBV28 with TRBJ2-3; D unclear. Germline-derived CDR1 and CDR2 are MDHEN and SYDVKM. With 0 bases removed from V and 1 base from J, the gap between germline ends came to 8 bases. CDR3 length: 15 residues.

The chain is built from TRBV5-4 and TRBJ2-1; TRBD2 is a possible D gene (5 bases). The CDR3 loop spans 14 amino acids. Germline CDR1 reads SGHNT; CDR2 reads YYREEE (reference sequence). Deletions cut 1 base from V and 7 bases from J, with 12 bases between. The CDR3 spells CASSLTSGLNEQFF. The CDR3 region has the DNA TGTGCCAGCAGCTTGACCAGCGGTCTGAATGAGCAGTTCTTC.

V usage is TRBV28 and J usage is TRBJ1-6, with 8 bases lining up with TRBD1. The CDR3 is 15 residues long. V was pared by 6 bases and J by 9 bases, with 10 bases of the junction left unmatched. CDR1 and CDR2 (germline): MDHEN, SYDVKM. The CDR3 region is CASRGAQGTGSPLHF. The DNA of the CDR3 is TGTGCCAGCAGGGGCGCACAGGGGACAGGTTCACCCCTCCACTTT.

V and J are TRBV6-4 and TRBJ1-1, with D perhaps TRBD1 (5 bases). CDR3 length: 14 amino acids. Looked up from germline, CDR1 is MRHNA and CDR2 is SNTAGT. V was trimmed by 10 bases and J by 6 bases, leaving 21 bases between them. CDR3 residues: CATREGAMSSEAFF. In DNA, the CDR3 is TGTGCCACTCGTGAAGGGGCCATGAGCTCTGAAGCTTTCTTT.

This chain uses TRBV14 with TRBJ1-6; 12 bases line up with TRBD1. With 4 bases clipped from V and 9 bases from J, the junction kept 10 bases outside the gene matches. The CDR3 is 17 residues long. Germline-derived CDR1 and CDR2 are SGHDN and FVKESK. CDR3 sequence: CASSRHSGTGGSSPLHF. The CDR3 coding sequence is TGTGCCAGCAGCCGCCATTCCGGGACAGGGGGCAGTTCACCCCTCCACTTT. The full variable domain, rest sourced from reference TRBV14 and TRBJ1-6, is EAGVTQFPSHSVIEKGQTVTLRCDPISGHDNLYWYRRVMGKEIKFLLHFVKESKQDESGMPNNRFLAERTGGTYSTLKVQPAELEDSGVYFCASSRHSGTGGSSPLHFGNGTRLTVT.

V and J are TRBV6-5 and TRBJ1-1; possibly TRBD1 for D (6 bases). Germline V lookup: CDR1 MNHEY, CDR2 SVGAGI. Trimming removed 6 bases at V and 4 bases at J, with 15 bases between. The CDR3 totals 14 residues. The CDR3 is CASSDRARGTEAFF. The CDR3 DNA reads as TGTGCCAGCAGCGACCGGGCCAGGGGCACTGAAGCTTTCTTT.

The V and J genes are TRBV29-1 and TRBJ2-7, with 7 bases identical to TRBD1. CDR1 SQVTM and CDR2 ANQGSEA come from the germline V gene. This CDR3 has 12 residues. V lost 1 base, J lost 4 bases, and 1 base stayed unmatched. The CDR3 reads CSVEGRGYEQYF. DNA of the CDR3: TGCAGCGTTGAAGGCAGGGGGTACGAGCAGTACTTC.

The CDR3 here is CASSLAYRDDYGYTF. The CDR3 coding sequence is TGTGCCAGCAGCTTGGCTTACAGGGATGACTATGGCTACACCTTC. The rearrangement uses TRBV5-5 and TRBJ1-2; D possibly corresponds to TRBD1 (6 bases). V shed 0 bases and J shed 3 bases, with 12 bases lying between them. This CDR3 comprises 15 residues. Germline V gene sequence: CDR1 SGHKS, CDR2 YYEKEE (reference sequence). Based on the CDR3 plus reference TRBV5-5 and TRBJ1-2, the full variable domain is DAGVTQSPTHLIKTRGQQVTLRCSPISGHKSVSWYQQVLGQGPQFIFQYYEKEERGRGNFPDRFSARQFPNYSSELNVNALLLGDSALYLCASSLAYRDDYGYTFGSGTRLTVV.

In DNA form, the CDR3 reads TGTGCCAGTAGTATGGGGAGGACAGGGATATACAATGAGCAGTTCTTC. This gives the protein CASSMGRTGIYNEQFF. V and J are TRBV19 and TRBJ2-1; TRBD1 matches at 8 bases. The CDR3 totals 16 residues. V lost 3 bases and J lost 4; bases outside the gene matches: 8. The germline CDR1 and CDR2 sequences are LNHDA and SQIVND (reference sequence).

CDR3 amino acids: CASSQGSGDADTQYF. CDR3 sequence (DNA): TGTGCCAGCAGCCAAGGCTCTGGCGATGCAGATACGCAGTATTTT. The gene calls are TRBV3-1 (or the pseudogene TRBV3-2) and TRBJ2-3; D gene ambiguous. The CDR3 runs to 15 residues. V gave up 1 base and J gave up 4 bases, with 12 bases separating them. Germline V gene lookup returns CDR1 LGHDT and CDR2 YNNKEL (reference sequence).

The V and J genes are TRBV28 and TRBJ2-5, with 11 bases fitting TRBD1. There are 14 residues in the CDR3. Looked up from germline, CDR1 is MDHEN and CDR2 is SYDVKM. J lost 7 bases, V lost 2 bases, and 3 bases had no gene match. The CDR3 bases are TGTGCCAGCAGTTTAAAAGGGACAGGGGGGACCCAGTACTTC. Protein sequence: CASSLKGTGGTQYF.

This clone appeared once. The CDR3: CASSLLRLSMNTQYF. The CDR3 coding sequence is TGTGCCAGCAGCTTGCTGAGACTGAGCATGAATACGCAGTATTTT. This chain uses TRBV5-6 with TRBJ2-3, with unresolved D. CDR1 SGHDT and CDR2 YYEEEE come from the germline V gene. This CDR3 has 15 amino acids. The germline V and J ends were trimmed by 1 base and 7 bases, with 16 bases remaining between them.

Of note for this clone: The identical CDR3 is also encoded by other nucleotide sequences in the sample. J is TRBJ2-3 and V is TRBV9, with no clear D. Looked up from germline, CDR1 is SGDLS and CDR2 is YYNGEE. V lost 0 bases and J lost 0, with 2 bases in between. This CDR3 spans 13 amino acids. The CDR3 reads CASSVASTDTQYF. CDR3 in DNA: TGTGCCAGCAGCGTAGCTAGCACAGATACGCAGTATTTT.

This clone was seen a single time. The chain has TRBV10-3 and TRBJ2-1, with 7 nucleotides matching TRBD1. After removal of 0 bases from V and 5 bases from J, the junction contained 7 bases not matched to a gene. The germline V gene encodes CDR1 ENHRY and CDR2 SYGVKD. This CDR3 has 16 residues. DNA of the CDR3: TGTGCCATCAGTGAGTCTAACAGGGGTATCAACAATGAGCAGTTCTTC. As protein: CAISESNRGINNEQFF.

The genes are TRBV6-1 and TRBJ1-3, with D unresolved. The CDR3 has 13 residues. The germline V gene has CDR1 MNHNS and CDR2 SASEGT. Trimming removed 2 bases at V and 4 bases at J, with 6 bases between. The CDR3 bases are TGTGCCAGCAGTGAATACTTGGGAAACACCATATATTTT. This sequence encodes CASSEYLGNTIYF.

This clone appeared once. The chain combines TRBV19 with TRBJ1-4, with D possibly TRBD1 on 5 matching bases. Trimming took 7 bases from V and 0 from J, leaving 15 bases between them. Germline V gene lookup returns CDR1 LNHDA and CDR2 SQIVND (reference sequence). There are 16 residues in the CDR3. CDR3 in amino acids: CASKGQVFATNEKLFF. DNA for the CDR3: TGTGCCAGTAAGGGGCAGGTTTTCGCAACTAATGAAAAACTGTTTTTT.

Turning to this clone: Different DNA sequences within this sample yield the same CDR3. The rearrangement links TRBV9 to TRBJ1-1, with D hard to call. Germline V gene lookup returns CDR1 SGDLS and CDR2 YYNGEE. V gave up 0 bases and J gave up 5 bases, with 8 bases separating them. The CDR3 loop spans 13 amino acids. The CDR3 sequence is CASSVGVVTEAFF. CDR3 DNA sequence: TGTGCCAGCAGCGTAGGGGTGGTTACTGAAGCTTTCTTT.

This chain links TRBV28 with TRBJ1-4; weak D call: TRBD1 (5 bases). CDR1 is MDHEN, CDR2 SYDVKM, per germline. CDR3 length equals 14 residues. The V gene lost 6 bases and the J gene lost 7 bases, with 15 bases spanning the gap. CDR3 sequence reads: CASSPGGSGEKLFF. The CDR3 DNA reads TGTGCCAGCAGCCCGGGGGGAAGCGGTGAAAAACTGTTTTTT.

Comment on this clone: Other DNA sequences in the sample encode the same CDR3. This chain links TRBV28 with TRBJ2-5, with 7 bases that match TRBD1. The J segment lost 5 bases and the V segment lost 3 bases, leaving 3 bases of the junction unmatched. The CDR3 contains 13 residues. Germline CDR1 reads MDHEN; CDR2 reads SYDVKM. DNA of the CDR3: TGTGCCAGCAGTTTGACAGGGTTGGAGACCCAGTACTTC. Its translation: CASSLTGLETQYF.

This clone was detected a few times. The chain carries TRBV30 and TRBJ1-5; a possible D gene is TRBD1 (5 bases). This CDR3 has 12 amino acids. V lost 5 bases and J lost 7, with 12 bases in between. Germline V lookup: CDR1 GTSNPN, CDR2 SVGIG (reference sequence). CDR3 coding DNA: TGTGCCTGGGATGGGGGAAGCCAGCCCCAGCATTTT. Translating it yields CAWDGGSQPQHF.

The V gene is TRBV15, the J gene TRBJ1-5; D gene ambiguous. In germline, CDR1 is LNHNV, CDR2 YYDKDF (reference sequence). The CDR3 contains 14 residues. This chain's CDR3 is CSVGEMGKNQPQHF. The CDR3 coding sequence is TGTTCCGTTGGGGAGATGGGGAAAAATCAGCCCCAGCATTTT.

The chain links TRBV14 to TRBJ2-7, with D possibly being TRBD2 (7 bases). With 0 bases removed from V and 3 bases from J, the gap between germline ends came to 18 bases. CDR3 length: 17 amino acids. CDR1 and CDR2 from the germline V gene are SGHDN and FVKESK. CDR3 DNA: TGTGCCAGCAGCCAAGAGCAGGGGAGGGGATGGGACTACGAGCAGTACTTC. Translated, it gives CASSQEQGRGWDYEQYF.

The CDR3 is CASSVTQGRGDSPLHF. In nucleotides, the CDR3 is TGTGCCAGCAGTGTCACACAGGGGAGGGGCGATTCACCCCTCCACTTT. The gene calls are TRBV28 and TRBJ1-6, with TRBD1 identical over 7 bases. There are 16 residues in the CDR3. The ends lost 5 bases at V and 8 bases at J; junction bases unmatched: 12. Germline V CDR1 and CDR2: MDHEN, SYDVKM. Full variable domain (remainder filled in from reference TRBV28 and TRBJ1-6): DVKVTQSSRYLVKRTGEKVFLECVQDMDHENMFWYRQDPGLGLRLIYFSYDVKMKEKGDIPEGYSVSREKKERFSLILESASTNQTSMYLCASSVTQGRGDSPLHFGNGTRLTVT.

Only one count was recorded for this clone. This chain joins TRBV6-1 and TRBJ1-5; D is ambiguous. The CDR3 consists of 14 residues. Trimming left V 2 bases short and J 7 bases short, with 12 bases between. Germline CDR1 reads MNHNS; CDR2 reads SASEGT. CDR3 DNA: TGTGCCAGCAGTGAAATTGGGAATTGGCAGCCCCAGCATTTT. Its protein product is CASSEIGNWQPQHF.

The chain carries TRBV5-1 and TRBJ2-7, with D uncertain. Germline V gene lookup returns CDR1 SGHRS and CDR2 YFSETQ. The V and J ends lost 0 bases and 1 base respectively, with 11 bases between them. This CDR3 region has 15 residues. The CDR3 DNA follows: TGCGCCAGCAGCTTGGAACCGTCTAGTTCCTACGAGCAGTACTTC. Encoded protein: CASSLEPSSSYEQYF.